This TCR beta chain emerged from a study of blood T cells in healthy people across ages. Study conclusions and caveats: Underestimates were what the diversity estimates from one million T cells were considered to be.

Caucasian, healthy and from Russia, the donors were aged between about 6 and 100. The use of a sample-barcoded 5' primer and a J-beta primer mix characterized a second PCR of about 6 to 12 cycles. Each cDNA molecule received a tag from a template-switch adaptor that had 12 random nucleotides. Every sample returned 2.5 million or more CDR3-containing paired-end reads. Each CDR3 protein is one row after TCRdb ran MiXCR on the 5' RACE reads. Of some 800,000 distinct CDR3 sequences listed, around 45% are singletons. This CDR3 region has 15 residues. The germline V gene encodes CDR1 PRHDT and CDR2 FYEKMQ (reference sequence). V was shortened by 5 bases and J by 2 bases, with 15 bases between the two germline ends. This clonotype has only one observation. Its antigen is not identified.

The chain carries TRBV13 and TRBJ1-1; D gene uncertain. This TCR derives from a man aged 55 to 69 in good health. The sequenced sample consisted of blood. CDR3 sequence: CASSPYQVANTEAFF. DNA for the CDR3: TGTGCCAGCAGCCCGTACCAAGTTGCTAACACTGAAGCTTTCTTT. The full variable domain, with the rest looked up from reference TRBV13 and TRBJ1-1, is AAGVIQSPRHLIKEKRETATLKCYPIPRHDTVYWYQQGPGQDPQFLISFYEKMQSDKGSIPDRFSAQQFSDYHSELNMSSLELGDSALYFCASSPYQVANTEAFFGQGTRLTVV.